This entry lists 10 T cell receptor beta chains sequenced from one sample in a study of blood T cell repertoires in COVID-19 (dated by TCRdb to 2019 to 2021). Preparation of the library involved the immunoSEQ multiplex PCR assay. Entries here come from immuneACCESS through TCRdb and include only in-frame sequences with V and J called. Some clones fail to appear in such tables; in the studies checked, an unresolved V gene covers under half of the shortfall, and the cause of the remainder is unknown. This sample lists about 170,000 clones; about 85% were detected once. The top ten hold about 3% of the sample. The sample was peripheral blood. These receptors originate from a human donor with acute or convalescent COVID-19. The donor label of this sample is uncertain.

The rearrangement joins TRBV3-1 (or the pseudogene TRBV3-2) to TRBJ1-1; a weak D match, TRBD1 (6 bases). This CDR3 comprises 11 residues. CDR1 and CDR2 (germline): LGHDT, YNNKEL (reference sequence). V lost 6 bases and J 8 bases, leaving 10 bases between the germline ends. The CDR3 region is CASRGAEEAFF. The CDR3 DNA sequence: TGTGCCAGCAGGGGGGCGGAAGAAGCTTTCTTT.

CDR3 coding DNA: TGTGCCAGCAGCGTGGGACAGGGGTATGATGAGCAGTTCTTC. It codes for CASSVGQGYDEQFF. The chain is built from TRBV7-2 and TRBJ2-1, with 10 positions matching TRBD1. Germline-derived CDR1 and CDR2 are SGHTA and FQGNSA. The CDR3 totals 14 residues. The V gene end was trimmed by 5 bases and the J gene end by 8 bases; junction bases not matched to a gene: 6.

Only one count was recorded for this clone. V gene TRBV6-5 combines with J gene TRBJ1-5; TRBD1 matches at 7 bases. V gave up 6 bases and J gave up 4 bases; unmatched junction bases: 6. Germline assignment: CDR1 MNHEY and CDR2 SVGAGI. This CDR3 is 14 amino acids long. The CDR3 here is CASSPTGLNQPQHF. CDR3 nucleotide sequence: TGTGCCAGCAGCCCGACAGGGCTGAATCAGCCCCAGCATTTT.

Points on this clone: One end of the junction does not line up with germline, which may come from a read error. CDR3 region: CASSLGVLAGTDF. The DNA for the CDR3 is TGTGCCAGCAGCTTAGGAGTGCTAGCGGGGACCGATTTT. This chain uses TRBV7-2 with TRBJ2-3, with 9 bases that match TRBD2. This CDR3 comprises 13 residues. Germline CDR1 is SGHTA and CDR2 is FQGNSA. Variable domain in full (rest from reference TRBV7-2 and TRBJ2-3): GAGVSQSPSNKVTEKGKDVELRCDPISGHTALYWYRQSLGQGLEFLIYFQGNSAPDKSGLPSDRFSAERTGGSVSTLTIQRTQQEDSAVYLCASSLGVLAGTDFGPGTRLTVL.

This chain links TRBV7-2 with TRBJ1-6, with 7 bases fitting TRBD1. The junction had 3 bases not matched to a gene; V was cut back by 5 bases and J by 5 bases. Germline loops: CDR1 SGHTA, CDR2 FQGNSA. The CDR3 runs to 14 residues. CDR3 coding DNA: TGTGCCAGCAGCCCGGGACAGCATAATTCACCCCTCCACTTT. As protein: CASSPGQHNSPLHF.

CDR3 sequence reads: CASSPQTNMNTEAFF. The CDR3 coding sequence is TGCGCCAGCAGCCCGCAGACAAACATGAACACTGAAGCTTTCTTT. The V and J genes are TRBV5-1 and TRBJ1-1, with D unclear. Germline V gives CDR1 SGHRS, CDR2 YFSETQ. CDR3 length: 15 residues. The germline V and J ends were trimmed by 4 bases and 0 bases, with 13 bases remaining between them.

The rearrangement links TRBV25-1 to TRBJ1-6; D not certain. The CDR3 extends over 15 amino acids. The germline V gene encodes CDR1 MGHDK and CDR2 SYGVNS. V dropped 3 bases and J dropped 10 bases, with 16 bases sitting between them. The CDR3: CASSDPDIPRSPLHF. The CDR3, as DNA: TGTGCCAGCAGTGACCCCGACATCCCGAGATCACCCCTCCACTTT.

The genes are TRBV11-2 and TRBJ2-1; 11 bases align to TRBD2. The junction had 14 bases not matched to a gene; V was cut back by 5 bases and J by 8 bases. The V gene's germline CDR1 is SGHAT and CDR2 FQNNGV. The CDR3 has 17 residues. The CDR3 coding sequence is TGTGCCAGCAGCCCTGTTATAGCGGGGGGGCCCCGGGATGAGCAGTTCTTC. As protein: CASSPVIAGGPRDEQFF.

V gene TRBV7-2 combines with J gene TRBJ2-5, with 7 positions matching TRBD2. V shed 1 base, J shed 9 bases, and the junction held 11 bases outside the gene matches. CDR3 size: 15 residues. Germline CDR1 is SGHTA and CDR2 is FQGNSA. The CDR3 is CASSLDQRGAGAQYF. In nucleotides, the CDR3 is TGTGCCAGCAGCTTAGACCAGCGGGGCGCGGGGGCCCAGTACTTC.

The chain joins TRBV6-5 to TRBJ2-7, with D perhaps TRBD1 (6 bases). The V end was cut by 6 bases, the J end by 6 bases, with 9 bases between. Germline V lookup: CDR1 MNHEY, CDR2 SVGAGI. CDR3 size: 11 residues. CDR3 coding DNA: TGTGCCAGCAGGTCCAGGGGCGAGCAGTACTTC. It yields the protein CASRSRGEQYF.